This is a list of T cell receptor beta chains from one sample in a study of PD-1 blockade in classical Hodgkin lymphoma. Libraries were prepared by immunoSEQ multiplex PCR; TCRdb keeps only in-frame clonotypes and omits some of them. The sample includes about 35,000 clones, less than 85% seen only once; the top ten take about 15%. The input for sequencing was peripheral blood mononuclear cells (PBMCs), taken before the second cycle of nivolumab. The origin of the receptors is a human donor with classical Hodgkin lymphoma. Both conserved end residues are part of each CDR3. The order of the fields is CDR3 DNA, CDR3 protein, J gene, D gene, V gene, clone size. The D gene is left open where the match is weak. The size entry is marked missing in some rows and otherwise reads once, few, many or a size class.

TGTGCCAGCAGCCCCACCACCCGGAACACCATATATTTT	CASSPTTRNTIYF	TRBJ1-3	.	TRBV7-2	.
TGTGCTAGTGGTCCTGACGCCCTCAGGGAGCAGTACTTC	CASGPDALREQYF	TRBJ2-7	.	TRBV12-5	.
TGTGCCAGCAAGCGGGGGGAGAGAAATTCACCCCTCCACTTT	CASKRGERNSPLHF	TRBJ1-6	.	TRBV6-1	.
TGTGCCAGCAGTGACGCCGTCCCTTCAGGGTTAGTTTCCCGAGGCTACACCTTC	CASSDAVPSGLVSRGYTF	TRBJ1-2	.	TRBV6-4	.
TGTGCCAGCAGCCCGGGGTACTACGAGCAGTACTTC	CASSPGYYEQYF	TRBJ2-7	.	TRBV6-1	.
TGTGCCAGCAGTTCCCTGACGGCCAGCAATCAGCCCCAGCATTTT	CASSSLTASNQPQHF	TRBJ1-5	.	TRBV6-6	.
TGTGCCAGTAGCCATAAAAGGGGGGACATTCAGTACTTC	CASSHKRGDIQYF	TRBJ2-4	.	TRBV19	few
TGTGCCAGCAGCCGTCAGGGGGCCTTGAACACTGAAGCTTTCTTT	CASSRQGALNTEAFF	TRBJ1-1	TRBD1	TRBV14	medium-sized
TGCGCCAGCAGCCCCGGGACAACTCGAAATGGCTACACCTTC	CASSPGTTRNGYTF	TRBJ1-2	.	TRBV4-3	.
TGTGCCAGCAGCTCACGACAGGGGACCGGGGAGCTGTTTTTT	CASSSRQGTGELFF	TRBJ2-2	TRBD1	TRBV7-2	.
TGTGCCAGCAGCCCTCTCGGGCGCGGAGACTATGGCTACACCTTC	CASSPLGRGDYGYTF	TRBJ1-2	.	TRBV7-3	.
TGCAGCGTTGATCGGGCGGGGGTATTAGATGAGCAGTTCTTC	CSVDRAGVLDEQFF	TRBJ2-1	TRBD2	TRBV29-1	.
TGTGCCAGCAGCCACCGACAGGGCGAGGATACGCAGTATTTT	CASSHRQGEDTQYF	TRBJ2-3	TRBD1	TRBV11-2	.
TGTGCCAGCAGCCCCTCCGGGAGGAACACTGAAGCTTTCTTT	CASSPSGRNTEAFF	TRBJ1-1	.	TRBV4-2	few
TGCGCCAGCAGTGAGTCGGGTGGGGATACGCAGTATTTT	CASSESGGDTQYF	TRBJ2-3	.	TRBV10-1	.
TGTGCCAGCAGCGTAGAAACAGGGGGGACCGGGGAGCTGTTTTTT	CASSVETGGTGELFF	TRBJ2-2	TRBD1	TRBV9	.
TGTGCCAGCAGTCCGACGACCCCTTCCTACAATGAGCAGTTCTTC	CASSPTTPSYNEQFF	TRBJ2-1	.	TRBV27	.
TGTGCCAGCAGCCAAGGGGTCGGCAGGCCGGAGTATGGCTACACCTTC	CASSQGVGRPEYGYTF	TRBJ1-2	.	TRBV4-2	.
TGTGCCAGCAGCTTAGAGGGGGGAGGTGGAGCTTTCTTT	CASSLEGGGGAFF	TRBJ1-1	.	TRBV7-2	.
TGTGCCAGCAGCTTAGGGGTCAGGGAGTGGGAGACCCAGTACTTC	CASSLGVREWETQYF	TRBJ2-5	.	TRBV7-6	.
TGCAGCGTTGATCCTGGGACTGATTATGGCTACACCTTC	CSVDPGTDYGYTF	TRBJ1-2	.	TRBV29-1	.
TGCGCCAGCAGCTTGGGGTACAGGGAAAGTAATGAAAAACTGTTTTTT	CASSLGYRESNEKLFF	TRBJ1-4	.	TRBV5-1	.
TGTGCCAGTAGTTTGGCGGGGCGCACAGATACGCAGTATTTT	CASSLAGRTDTQYF	TRBJ2-3	.	TRBV19	.
TGTGCCAGCAGCTTTGGGGCCGTTGCTGAAGCTTTCTTT	CASSFGAVAEAFF	TRBJ1-1	.	TRBV7-9	few
TGCGCCAGCAGCTTGAGGGGACCCCAAGAGACCCAGTACTTC	CASSLRGPQETQYF	TRBJ2-5	.	TRBV5-1	.
TGCAGCGCCCGGGGCGGCGGGGGGGCGAGGAAGCAGTTCTTC	CSARGGGGARKQFF	TRBJ2-1	TRBD2	TRBV29-1	.
TGTGCCAGCGGGACAGGACCCTACAATGAGCAGTTCTTC	CASGTGPYNEQFF	TRBJ2-1	TRBD1	TRBV11-1	.
TGTGCCAGCAGCGGACAGACGACTAACTATGGCTACACCTTC	CASSGQTTNYGYTF	TRBJ1-2	.	TRBV7-2	few
TGCGCCAGCAGCTCGGGACAGGCAGATACGCAGTATTTT	CASSSGQADTQYF	TRBJ2-3	TRBD1	TRBV5-1	.
TGTGCCAGCAGCTCGATATGGGGTTTGGGGGCGAGAGGCTACACCTTC	CASSSIWGLGARGYTF	TRBJ1-2	.	TRBV7-9	.
TGTGCCAGCAGTTCCCGACAGGGGACTGAAGCTTTCTTT	CASSSRQGTEAFF	TRBJ1-1	TRBD1	TRBV27	.
TGTGCCAGTAGTACCCACGGGCGGGGGGGCTCCTACGAGCAGTACTTC	CASSTHGRGGSYEQYF	TRBJ2-7	TRBD2	TRBV19	.
TGTGCCACGAACGGTGCGGGACCTCAAAATTCACCCCTCCACTTT	CATNGAGPQNSPLHF	TRBJ1-6	.	TRBV18	.